A selection of T cell receptor beta chains follows, all from one sample in a study of CD8 T cells in ankylosing spondylitis. One entry per CDR3 protein, called by TCRdb with MiXCR from the 5' RACE reads. Here the sample spans about 540,000 distinct CDR3 sequences, over 9.5% being singletons. The sequenced sample consisted of blood, either unsorted or a sorted T cell fraction (not recorded which). The receptors here all came from a male donor with ankylosing spondylitis. Both conserved end residues are part of each CDR3. A D gene is named only where the DNA matches it firmly. Rows may omit the clone size; those that give it use once, few, many or a size class.

V gene	J gene	clone size	D gene	CDR3 DNA	CDR3 protein
TRBV7-9	TRBJ2-5	.	.	TGTGCCAGCAGCTTTGAGCCCCCGGGGACCCAGTACTTC	CASSFEPPGTQYF
TRBV20-1	TRBJ1-5	.	.	TGCAGTGCTTTCTGGGACAAACTTAGCAATCAGCCCCAGCATTTT	CSAFWDKLSNQPQHF
TRBV12-3/TRBV12-4	TRBJ1-2	few	.	TGTGCCAGCAGCCGGACAACGGGCTATGGCTACACCTTC	CASSRTTGYGYTF
TRBV10-3	TRBJ1-4	.	TRBD1	TGTGCCATCAGTGAGTCTGGACAGGGCGGAGAAAAACTGTTTTTT	CAISESGQGGEKLFF
TRBV6-1	TRBJ2-1	.	.	TGTGCCAGCAGCCAGGGACACCAGGGGAACAATGAGCAGTTCTTC	CASSQGHQGNNEQFF
TRBV6-1	TRBJ2-1	few	.	TGTGCCAGCAGGAAGACTAGTCCCAGGGGCAATGAGCAGTTCTTC	CASRKTSPRGNEQFF
TRBV29-1	TRBJ2-3	.	.	TGCAGCGTTGGAGTGGGGATGACAGATACGCAGTATTTT	CSVGVGMTDTQYF
TRBV5-1	TRBJ2-1	many	.	TGTGCCAGCAGTGCCGGGACTGGAGGGTACAATGAGCAGTTCTTC	CASSAGTGGYNEQFF
TRBV12-3/TRBV12-4	TRBJ2-1	few	.	TGTGCCAGCGGGGGCATAGGGACCGACAATGAGCAGTTCTTC	CASGGIGTDNEQFF
TRBV5-1	TRBJ2-1	many	TRBD2	TGCGCCAGCAGCTTGGTTGTCACACTAGCGGGAGATAATAATGAGCAGTTCTTC	CASSLVVTLAGDNNEQFF
TRBV24-1	TRBJ2-1	few	TRBD2	TGTGCCACCAGTGATTTGATAGCGGGAGAGCAGTTCTTC	CATSDLIAGEQFF
TRBV12-3/TRBV12-4	TRBJ2-2	few	TRBD2	TGTGCCAGCAGTTTTAAAATAGCGGGAGTCACCGGGGAGCTGTTTTTT	CASSFKIAGVTGELFF
TRBV29-1	TRBJ2-7	.	TRBD1	TGCAGCGGGGGGCTAGGGGGCTATTACGAGCAGTACTTC	CSGGLGGYYEQYF
TRBV7-2	TRBJ2-2	.	.	TGTGCCAGCAGCTTAGGGAACAGGGCCGGGGAGCTGTTTTTT	CASSLGNRAGELFF
TRBV7-2	TRBJ1-1	.	.	TGTGCCAGCAGAAAAGAGGGGGTGCGGAACACTGAAGCTTTCTTT	CASRKEGVRNTEAFF
TRBV6-4	TRBJ2-1	few	.	TGTGCCAGCAGTGACCAGCCGGACAGCAGACAGTTCTTC	CASSDQPDSRQFF
TRBV6-1	TRBJ1-5	.	.	TGTGCCAGCAAGGTTGCACATCAGCCCCAGCATTTT	CASKVAHQPQHF
TRBV28	TRBJ2-1	few	.	TGTGCCAGCAGTTTGTTGGGGACTTACAATGAGCAGTTCTTC	CASSLLGTYNEQFF
TRBV24-1	TRBJ2-7	few	TRBD1	TGTGCCACCAGTGATTCCAGGGGGCTGGACTACGAGCAGTACTTC	CATSDSRGLDYEQYF
TRBV4-1	TRBJ2-3	few	.	TGCGCCAGCAGCCAAGATAGGGGCGGCAGCCGCACAGATACGCAGTATTTT	CASSQDRGGSRTDTQYF
TRBV4-1	TRBJ1-1	.	.	TGCGCCAGCAGCCAAGCGCCCGAACAGGGAATCTTTGAAGCTTTCTTT	CASSQAPEQGIFEAFF
TRBV28	TRBJ1-6	.	.	TGTGCCAGCAGTTTAAGGCGAGAAACACCCCTCCACTTT	CASSLRRETPLHF
TRBV12-3/TRBV12-4	TRBJ2-3	few	.	TGTGCGGTGCCGCAGTTTTGGGCATCTAGCACAGATACGCAGTATTTT	CAVPQFWASSTDTQYF
TRBV6-5	TRBJ2-4	.	.	TGTGCCAGCAGTTACGATCGAAACAGTCTAGCCAAAAACATTCAGTACTTC	CASSYDRNSLAKNIQYF
TRBV20-1	TRBJ2-7	.	TRBD2	TGCAGTGCTAAACCGGGACTAGGATCCTACGAGCAGTACTTC	CSAKPGLGSYEQYF